This passage covers 28 T cell receptor beta chains from one sample sequenced in a study of early T cells in non-severe SARS-CoV-2 infection. MiXCR was run by TCRdb on the 5' RACE reads, yielding one entry per CDR3 protein. The top ten clones hold about 3.4% of a sample with 55,000 to 75,000 distinct CDR3 sequences, approximately 8% of them seen once. Specimen: whole blood. The source is an adult who was a healthcare worker with PCR-confirmed SARS-CoV-2 infection or an uninfected control (not recorded which).

CDR3 in DNA: TGTGCCAGCACCGTGGGGACAGGTGGTGATGAGCAGTTCTTC. Translation gives CASTVGTGGDEQFF. This sequence joins TRBV6-1 and TRBJ2-1; 8 bases agree with TRBD1. Germline CDR1 is MNHNS and CDR2 is SASEGT. The CDR3 sequence is 14 residues long. J lost 8 bases, V lost 7 bases, and 10 bases had no gene match.

This clonotype turned up a few times. This sequence joins TRBV28 and TRBJ2-6; tentative D call: TRBD1 (5 bases). This CDR3 spans 16 amino acids. Trimming removed 0 bases at V and 2 bases at J, with 8 bases between. Germline V gene data show CDR1 as MDHEN and CDR2 as SYDVKM. The CDR3 sequence: CASSLWKTAGANVLTF. CDR3 DNA sequence: TGTGCCAGCAGTTTATGGAAGACAGCTGGGGCCAACGTCCTGACTTTC.

This clonotype showed up many times. The chain couples TRBV7-6 to TRBJ1-5; 8 bases map to TRBD1. Per germline, CDR1 SGHVS and CDR2 FNYEAQ. V was clipped by 5 bases and J by 2 bases; unmatched bases: 2. This CDR3 is 14 amino acids long. The CDR3 region is CASSGGQGNQPQHF. The CDR3 region has the DNA TGTGCCAGCAGCGGGGGACAGGGCAATCAGCCCCAGCATTTT.

This clonotype was counted at least ten times. This chain links TRBV20-1 with TRBJ2-7; 8 nucleotides agree with TRBD1. V was clipped by 5 bases and J by 4 bases; unmatched bases: 10. Germline values: CDR1 DFQATT, CDR2 SNEGSKA (reference sequence). This CDR3 is 14 amino acids long. CDR3 loop: CSAPITGGNYEQYF. The CDR3 nucleotides are TGCAGTGCTCCGATTACAGGGGGAAATTACGAGCAGTACTTC.

In this sample, this clonotype turned up many times. CDR3 loop: CASSGGTGGSYEQYF. CDR3 nucleotide sequence: TGTGCCAGCAGCGGGGGGACAGGGGGCTCCTACGAGCAGTACTTC. The chain joins TRBV6-5 to TRBJ2-7; TRBD1 agrees at 11 bases. The V gene end was trimmed by 6 bases and the J gene end by 0 bases; junction bases not matched to a gene: 4. In germline, CDR1 is MNHEY, CDR2 SVGAGI. The CDR3 is 15 residues long.

The rearrangement uses TRBV10-1 and TRBJ2-5; 8 nucleotides line up with TRBD1. This CDR3 has 13 residues. Germline lookup yields CDR1 WNHNN and CDR2 SYGVQD (reference sequence). J was trimmed by 4 bases and V by 2 bases; bases with no gene match: 0. Written as DNA, the CDR3 is TGCGCCAGCAGTGAGACAGGGGGAGAGACCCAGTACTTC. It translates to CASSETGGETQYF.

The chain carries TRBV29-1 and TRBJ2-1; D might be TRBD2 (5 bases). CDR3 length: 13 residues. Germline lookup yields CDR1 SQVTM and CDR2 ANQGSEA. Trimming shortened V by 7 bases and J by 0 bases, and 10 bases separated the two germline ends. The CDR3 DNA sequence: TGCAGCGCTGACACTAGCTCCTACAATGAGCAGTTCTTC. Its translation: CSADTSSYNEQFF.

V gene TRBV20-1 combines with J gene TRBJ1-1; 7 bases line up with TRBD1. Per the germline V gene, CDR1 is DFQATT and CDR2 is SNEGSKA (reference sequence). This CDR3 spans 13 amino acids. Unmatched junction bases numbered 4, after V lost 3 bases and J lost 3 bases. CDR3 in DNA: TGCAGTGCTAGCGAGGGGGCCGACACTGAAGCTTTCTTT. Translation: CSASEGADTEAFF.

V gene TRBV7-9 combines with J gene TRBJ1-6; TRBD1 might be the D (6 bases). The CDR3 is 15 residues long. Trimming cost V 2 bases and J 5 bases, with 10 bases left between them. The germline gives CDR1 SEHNR, CDR2 FQNEAQ (reference sequence). CDR3 residues: CASSLRDKNNSPLHF. For the CDR3, the DNA is TGTGCCAGCAGCTTAAGGGACAAAAATAATTCACCCCTCCACTTT.

Only a few counts were recorded for this clonotype. The chain couples TRBV6-6 to TRBJ2-2; possibly TRBD2 for D (5 bases). Germline CDR1 and CDR2: MNHNY and SVGAGI (reference sequence). V was shortened by 8 bases and J by 2 bases, with 15 bases between the two germline ends. The CDR3 spans 15 residues. The CDR3 sequence: CASRYDYGNTGELFF. The CDR3 nucleotides read TGTGCCAGCCGATACGACTACGGTAACACCGGGGAGCTGTTTTTT.

This clonotype was seen at least ten times. The rearrangement joins TRBV28 to TRBJ2-1, with 8 positions matching TRBD1. This CDR3 contains 16 residues. The germline gives CDR1 MDHEN, CDR2 SYDVKM. Losses at the gene ends were 6 bases for V and 0 bases for J; bases not matched to a gene: 7. The CDR3 protein is CASSPGDRTSYNEQFF. CDR3 sequence (DNA): TGTGCCAGCAGCCCTGGGGACAGGACCTCCTACAATGAGCAGTTCTTC.

The chain links TRBV28 to TRBJ1-3, with 7 bases aligning to TRBD1. CDR1 is MDHEN, CDR2 SYDVKM, per germline. This CDR3 has 15 residues. After removal of 3 bases from V and 2 bases from J, the junction contained 4 bases not matched to a gene. CDR3 DNA: TGTGCCAGCAGTTTCATGGGACAGACTGGAAACACCATATATTTT. This sequence encodes CASSFMGQTGNTIYF.

This clonotype was picked up many times. The chain combines TRBV14 with TRBJ2-7; the D call may be TRBD1 or TRBD2 (6 bases each). Deletions cut 4 bases from V and 2 bases from J, with 15 bases between. Germline V lookup: CDR1 SGHDN, CDR2 FVKESK. The CDR3 is made up of 15 amino acids. The CDR3 reads CASSPRGKGAYEQYF. The CDR3 nucleotides read TGTGCCAGCAGCCCCCGGGGGAAGGGGGCCTACGAGCAGTACTTC. Supplemented by reference TRBV14 and TRBJ2-7, the full variable domain reads EAGVTQFPSHSVIEKGQTVTLRCDPISGHDNLYWYRRVMGKEIKFLLHFVKESKQDESGMPNNRFLAERTGGTYSTLKVQPAELEDSGVYFCASSPRGKGAYEQYFGPGTRLTVT.

This clonotype appeared a few times. V gene TRBV5-4 combines with J gene TRBJ2-3, with a possible D match to TRBD2 (5 bases). This CDR3 contains 14 residues. Germline assignment: CDR1 SGHNT and CDR2 YYREEE (reference sequence). V lost 4 bases to trimming and J lost 5 bases, with 14 bases between them. The CDR3 region is CASSSPVRGDTQYF. The CDR3 DNA is TGTGCCAGCAGCAGTCCTGTCCGGGGAGATACGCAGTATTTT.

The J gene is TRBJ2-7, the V gene TRBV28, with D perhaps TRBD2 (5 bases). Germline CDR1 is MDHEN and CDR2 is SYDVKM. CDR3 size: 17 residues. Trimming removed 3 bases at V and 6 bases at J, with 24 bases between. CDR3 protein: CASSLWAGHRRVSEQYF. CDR3 sequence (DNA): TGTGCCAGCAGTTTGTGGGCGGGCCATCGCCGGGTCAGCGAGCAGTACTTC.

This clonotype was counted at least ten times. CDR3 sequence reads: CVTGGFSSGANVLTF. The CDR3 nucleotides are TGTGTCACAGGGGGCTTTTCCTCTGGGGCCAACGTCCTGACTTTC. This chain joins TRBV6-5 and TRBJ2-6; TRBD1 agrees at 9 bases. The CDR3 spans 15 residues. Germline V gene lookup returns CDR1 MNHEY and CDR2 SVGAGI.

The chain couples TRBV20-1 to TRBJ2-1; D uncertain. This CDR3 has 14 amino acids. Trimming stripped 6 bases from V and 5 bases from J, with 17 bases between. Germline CDR1 and CDR2: DFQATT and SNEGSKA (reference sequence). The CDR3 protein is CSAPPEVLDNEQFF. As DNA, the CDR3 is TGCAGTGCCCCCCCTGAAGTCCTGGACAATGAGCAGTTCTTC.

The chain carries TRBV6-1 and TRBJ2-3; the D gene is possibly TRBD2 (5 bases). CDR3 length equals 12 residues. Germline CDR1 and CDR2: MNHNS and SASEGT. V lost 7 bases, J lost 4 bases, and 9 bases lay in between. The CDR3: CASIPAADTQYF. In DNA form, the CDR3 reads TGTGCCAGCATCCCAGCGGCAGATACGCAGTATTTT.

The V and J genes are TRBV9 and TRBJ2-3; 7 positions match TRBD1. V lost 4 bases, J lost 3 bases, and 5 bases stayed unmatched. This CDR3 region has 14 residues. Per germline, CDR1 SGDLS and CDR2 YYNGEE. As DNA, the CDR3 is TGTGCCAGCAGCCTCCGGGACAGAACAGATACGCAGTATTTT. Its protein is CASSLRDRTDTQYF.

The chain employs TRBV20-1 and TRBJ1-1; 8 bases fit TRBD1. Germline lookup yields CDR1 DFQATT and CDR2 SNEGSKA (reference sequence). This CDR3 is built from 14 residues. Losses at the gene ends were 1 base for V and 5 bases for J; bases not matched to a gene: 6. The CDR3 region is CSARGGQGKTEAFF. The CDR3 coding sequence is TGCAGTGCTAGAGGCGGACAGGGTAAGACTGAAGCTTTCTTT.

This clonotype was seen only a few times. CDR3 bases: TGTGCCAGCAGCCCCTTGAGAGCGGGAGGGCGGGCCAATGAGCAGTTCTTC. This sequence encodes CASSPLRAGGRANEQFF. The chain is built from TRBV7-6 and TRBJ2-1, with 10 positions matching TRBD2. J lost 6 bases, V lost 5 bases, and 13 bases had no gene match. CDR3 length: 17 residues. Germline V gives CDR1 SGHVS, CDR2 FNYEAQ.

This clonotype was seen at least ten times. With a much larger clone just one base away, this may be a read error. The rearrangement joins TRBV27 to TRBJ2-1; D is tentatively TRBD1 or TRBD2 (5 bases each). With 6 bases removed from V and 5 bases from J, the gap between germline ends came to 17 bases. The CDR3 extends over 15 amino acids. Germline V CDR1 and CDR2: MNHEY, SMNVEV (reference sequence). The CDR3 is CASSREMGSHNEQFF. CDR3 nucleotide sequence: TGTGCCAGCAGCAGGGAGATGGGATCCCACAATGAGCAGTTCTTC.

The sample holds a few counts of this clonotype. V usage is TRBV18 and J usage is TRBJ2-1; D might be TRBD1 (6 bases). CDR1 is KGHSH and CDR2 is LQKENI in the germline V gene. V was pared by 1 base and J by 2 bases, with 12 bases between. This CDR3 spans 16 amino acids. The CDR3 loop reads CASSPRVGTPYNEQFF. DNA of the CDR3: TGTGCCAGCTCACCACGGGTAGGGACACCCTACAATGAGCAGTTCTTC.

This chain joins TRBV7-2 and TRBJ2-1, with TRBD1 as a possible D gene (5 bases). The V end was cut by 5 bases, the J end by 10 bases, with 12 bases between. The germline gives CDR1 SGHTA, CDR2 FQGNSA. There are 12 residues in the CDR3. CDR3 protein: CASSLSGAEQFF. For the CDR3, the DNA is TGTGCCAGCAGCCTCTCTGGGGCCGAGCAGTTCTTC. Filled out from reference TRBV7-2 and TRBJ2-1, the complete variable domain reads GAGVSQSPSNKVTEKGKDVELRCDPISGHTALYWYRQSLGQGLEFLIYFQGNSAPDKSGLPSDRFSAERTGGSVSTLTIQRTQQEDSAVYLCASSLSGAEQFFGPGTRLTVL.

Many counts were recorded for this clonotype. This chain links TRBV24-1 with TRBJ2-3; 10 positions match TRBD2. CDR1 KGHDR and CDR2 SFDVKD come from the germline V gene. Trimming took 9 bases from V and 4 from J; bases not matched to a gene: 15. This CDR3 is built from 17 residues. The CDR3 DNA sequence: TGTGCCACCTCCTCTCCAAAAGCGGGAGGGCCCCCAGATACGCAGTATTTT. Protein: CATSSPKAGGPPDTQYF.

The genes are TRBV19 and TRBJ2-3, with D uncertain. The V end lost 6 bases, the J end lost 2 bases, and 6 bases lay between the germline ends. The CDR3 totals 12 residues. Germline lookup yields CDR1 LNHDA and CDR2 SQIVND (reference sequence). CDR3 protein: CASRGSTDTQYF. The CDR3 region has the DNA TGTGCCAGTAGGGGTTCCACAGATACGCAGTATTTT.

This sequence joins TRBV6-6 and TRBJ2-1, with 9 bases fitting TRBD1. J lost 9 bases, V lost 5 bases, and 11 bases had no gene match. Germline CDR1 MNHNY, CDR2 SVGAGI (reference sequence). This CDR3 spans 15 amino acids. The CDR3 nucleotides read TGTGCCAGCAGTACCCTCGACAGGGGGTTAGGTGAGCAGTTCTTC. Encoded protein: CASSTLDRGLGEQFF.

In its sample, this clonotype was seen many times. The rearrangement joins TRBV10-3 to TRBJ2-5, with D tentatively TRBD1 (5 bases). Germline-derived CDR1 and CDR2 are ENHRY and SYGVKD. The CDR3 has 17 residues. The V end was cut by 0 bases, the J end by 0 bases, with 14 bases between. The CDR3 DNA reads as TGTGCCATCAGTGAGTCTGGGGAAAAGGGGTACCAAGAGACCCAGTACTTC. Its translation: CAISESGEKGYQETQYF.